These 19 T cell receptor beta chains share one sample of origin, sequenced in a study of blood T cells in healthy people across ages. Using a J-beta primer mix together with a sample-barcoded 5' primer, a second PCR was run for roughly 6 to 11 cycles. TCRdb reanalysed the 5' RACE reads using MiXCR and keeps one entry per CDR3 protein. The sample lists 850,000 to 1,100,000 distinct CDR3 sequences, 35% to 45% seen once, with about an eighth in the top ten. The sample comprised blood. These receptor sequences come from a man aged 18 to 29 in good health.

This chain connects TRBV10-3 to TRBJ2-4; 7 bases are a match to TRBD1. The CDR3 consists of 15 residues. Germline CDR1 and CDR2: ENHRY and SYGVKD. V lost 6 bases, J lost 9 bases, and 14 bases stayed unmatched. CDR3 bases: TGTGCCATCAGCTCCCGGGACAGTCGAGGGGGCATTCAGTACTTC. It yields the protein CAISSRDSRGGIQYF.

The CDR3 sequence: CASSQVAYGYTF. CDR3 in DNA: TGTGCCAGCAGCCAAGTAGCATATGGCTACACCTTC. The chain uses TRBV3-1 and TRBJ1-2, with D uncertain. V lost 1 base and J 5 bases, leaving 5 bases between the germline ends. The CDR3 extends over 12 amino acids. Germline V CDR1 and CDR2: LGHDT, YNNKEL (reference sequence). Full variable domain (rest looked up from reference TRBV3-1 and TRBJ1-2): DTAVSQTPKYLVTQMGNDKSIKCEQNLGHDTMYWYKQDSKKFLKIMFSYNNKELIINETVPNRFSPKSPDKAHLNLHINSLELGDSAVYFCASSQVAYGYTFGSGTRLTVV.

In DNA, the CDR3 is TGCAGTGCTAGAGTTGGTACAGGGGGGAGCGGCAATCAGCCCCAGCATTTT. This translates into CSARVGTGGSGNQPQHF. The genes are TRBV20-1 and TRBJ1-5; 8 bases are shared with TRBD1. After removal of 1 base from V and 2 bases from J, the junction contained 10 bases not matched to a gene. The CDR3 spans 17 residues. CDR1 is DFQATT, CDR2 SNEGSKA, per germline (reference sequence).

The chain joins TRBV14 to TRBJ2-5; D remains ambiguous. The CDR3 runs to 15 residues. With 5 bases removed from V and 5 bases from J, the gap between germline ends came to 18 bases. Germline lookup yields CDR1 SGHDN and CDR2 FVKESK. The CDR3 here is CASSSEDGRMETQYF. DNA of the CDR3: TGTGCCAGCAGCTCCGAAGACGGACGGATGGAGACCCAGTACTTC.

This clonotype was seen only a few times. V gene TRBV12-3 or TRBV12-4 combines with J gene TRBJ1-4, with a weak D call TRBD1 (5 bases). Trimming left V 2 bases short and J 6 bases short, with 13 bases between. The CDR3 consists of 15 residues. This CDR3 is CASSLLQGSDEKLFF. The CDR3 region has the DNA TGTGCCAGCAGTTTACTGCAGGGTTCGGATGAAAAACTGTTTTTT.

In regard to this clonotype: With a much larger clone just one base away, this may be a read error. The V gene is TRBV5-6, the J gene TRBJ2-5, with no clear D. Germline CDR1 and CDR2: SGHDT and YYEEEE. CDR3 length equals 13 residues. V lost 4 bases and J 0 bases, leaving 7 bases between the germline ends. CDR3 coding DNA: TGTGCCAGCAGCGCGAGGAACCAAGAGACCCAGTACTTC. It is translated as CASSARNQETQYF.

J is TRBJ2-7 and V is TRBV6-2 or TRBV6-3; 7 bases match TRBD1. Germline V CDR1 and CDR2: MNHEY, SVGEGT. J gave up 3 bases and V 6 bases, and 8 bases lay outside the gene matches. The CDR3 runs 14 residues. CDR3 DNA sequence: TGTGCCAGCAGCCGTTGGGACAGCGTCTACGAGCAGTACTTC. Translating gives CASSRWDSVYEQYF.

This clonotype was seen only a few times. The CDR3 sequence is CSVVPTEAFF. CDR3 DNA sequence: TGCAGCGTCGTCCCCACTGAAGCTTTCTTT. V and J are TRBV29-1 and TRBJ1-1; D is uncertain. Trimming stripped 6 bases from V and 4 bases from J, with 6 bases between. CDR1 and CDR2 from the germline V gene are SQVTM and ANQGSEA. CDR3 length equals 10 residues.

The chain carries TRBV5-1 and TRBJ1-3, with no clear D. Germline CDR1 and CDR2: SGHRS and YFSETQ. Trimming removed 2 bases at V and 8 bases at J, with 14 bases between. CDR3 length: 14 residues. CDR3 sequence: CASSLGQPVDTIYF. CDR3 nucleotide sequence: TGCGCCAGCAGCTTAGGGCAGCCGGTGGACACCATATATTTT.

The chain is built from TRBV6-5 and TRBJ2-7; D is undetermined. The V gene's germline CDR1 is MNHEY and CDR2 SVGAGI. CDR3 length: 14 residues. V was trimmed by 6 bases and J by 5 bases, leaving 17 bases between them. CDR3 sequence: CASSQNPQWDEQYF. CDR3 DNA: TGTGCCAGCAGCCAAAACCCACAGTGGGACGAGCAGTACTTC.

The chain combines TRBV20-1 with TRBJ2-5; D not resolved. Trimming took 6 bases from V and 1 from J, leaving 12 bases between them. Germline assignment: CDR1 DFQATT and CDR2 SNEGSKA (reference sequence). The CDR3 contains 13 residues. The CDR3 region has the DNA TGCAGTGCACGTCCTGGTATCCAAGAGACCCAGTACTTC. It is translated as CSARPGIQETQYF.

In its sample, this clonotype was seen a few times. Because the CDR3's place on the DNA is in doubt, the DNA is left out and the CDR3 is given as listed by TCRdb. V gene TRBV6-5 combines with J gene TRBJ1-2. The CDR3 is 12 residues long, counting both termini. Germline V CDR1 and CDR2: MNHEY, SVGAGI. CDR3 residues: CASSSSWYGYTF.

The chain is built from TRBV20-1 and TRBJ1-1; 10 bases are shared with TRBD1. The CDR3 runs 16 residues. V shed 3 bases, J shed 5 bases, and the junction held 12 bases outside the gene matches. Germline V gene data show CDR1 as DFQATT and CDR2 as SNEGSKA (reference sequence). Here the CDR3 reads CSASALGTGAGTEAFF. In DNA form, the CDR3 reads TGCAGTGCTAGCGCCTTAGGGACAGGGGCAGGGACTGAAGCTTTCTTT.

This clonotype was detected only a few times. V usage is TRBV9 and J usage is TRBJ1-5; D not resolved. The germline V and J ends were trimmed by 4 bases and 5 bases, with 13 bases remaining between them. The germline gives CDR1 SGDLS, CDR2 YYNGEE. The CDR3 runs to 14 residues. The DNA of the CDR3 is TGTGCCAGCAGCTCGGACGGGTCACATCAGCCCCAGCATTTT. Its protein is CASSSDGSHQPQHF. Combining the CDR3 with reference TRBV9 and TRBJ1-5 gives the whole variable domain DSGVTQTPKHLITATGQRVTLRCSPRSGDLSVYWYQQSLDQGLQFLIQYYNGEERAKGNILERFSAQQFPDLHSELNLSSLELGDSALYFCASSSDGSHQPQHFGDGTRLSIL.

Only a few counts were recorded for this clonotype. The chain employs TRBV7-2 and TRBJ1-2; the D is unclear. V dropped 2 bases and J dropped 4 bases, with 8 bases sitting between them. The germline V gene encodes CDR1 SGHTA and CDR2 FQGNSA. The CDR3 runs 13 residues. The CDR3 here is CASSLMRSYGYTF. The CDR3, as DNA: TGTGCCAGCAGCTTAATGCGCAGCTATGGCTACACCTTC.

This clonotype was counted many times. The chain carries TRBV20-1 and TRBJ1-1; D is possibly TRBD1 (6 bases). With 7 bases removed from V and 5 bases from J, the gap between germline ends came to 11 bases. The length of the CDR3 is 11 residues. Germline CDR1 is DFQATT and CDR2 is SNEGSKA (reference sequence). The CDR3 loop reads CSEGVGTEAFF. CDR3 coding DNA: TGCAGTGAGGGGGTCGGAACTGAAGCTTTCTTT.

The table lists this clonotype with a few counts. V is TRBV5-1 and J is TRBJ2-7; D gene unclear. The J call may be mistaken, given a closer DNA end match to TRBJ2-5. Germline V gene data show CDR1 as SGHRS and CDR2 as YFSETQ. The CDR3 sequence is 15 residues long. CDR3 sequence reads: CASSLDGFTTGTQYF. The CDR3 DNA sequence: TGCGCCAGCAGCTTGGATGGCTTTACCACTGGGACCCAGTACTTC.

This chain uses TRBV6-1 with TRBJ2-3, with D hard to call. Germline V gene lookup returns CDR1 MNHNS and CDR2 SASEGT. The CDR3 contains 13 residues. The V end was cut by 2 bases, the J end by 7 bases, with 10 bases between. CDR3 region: CASSERQINTQYF. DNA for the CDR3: TGTGCCAGCAGTGAAAGACAAATTAATACGCAGTATTTT.

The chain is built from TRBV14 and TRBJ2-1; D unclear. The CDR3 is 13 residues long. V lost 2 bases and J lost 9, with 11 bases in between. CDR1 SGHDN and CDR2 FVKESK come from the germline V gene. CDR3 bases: TGTGCCAGCAGCCAAAGCCTCCGGAGTGAGCAGTTCTTC. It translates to CASSQSLRSEQFF.